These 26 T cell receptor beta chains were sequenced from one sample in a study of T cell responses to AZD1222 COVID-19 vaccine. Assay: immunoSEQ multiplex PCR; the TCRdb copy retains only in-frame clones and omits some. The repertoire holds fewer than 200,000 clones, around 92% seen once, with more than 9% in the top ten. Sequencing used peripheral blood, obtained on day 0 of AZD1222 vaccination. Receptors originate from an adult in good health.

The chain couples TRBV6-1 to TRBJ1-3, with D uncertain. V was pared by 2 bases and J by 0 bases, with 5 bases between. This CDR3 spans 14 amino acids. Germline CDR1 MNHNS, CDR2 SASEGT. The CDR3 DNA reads TGTGCCAGCAGTGAACGGATCTCTGGAAACACCATATATTTT. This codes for CASSERISGNTIYF.

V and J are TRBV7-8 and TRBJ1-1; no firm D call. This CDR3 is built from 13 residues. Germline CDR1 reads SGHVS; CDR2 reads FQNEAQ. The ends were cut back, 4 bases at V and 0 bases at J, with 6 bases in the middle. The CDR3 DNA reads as TGTGCCAGCAGCTCTCAGCTGAACACTGAAGCTTTCTTT. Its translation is CASSSQLNTEAFF.

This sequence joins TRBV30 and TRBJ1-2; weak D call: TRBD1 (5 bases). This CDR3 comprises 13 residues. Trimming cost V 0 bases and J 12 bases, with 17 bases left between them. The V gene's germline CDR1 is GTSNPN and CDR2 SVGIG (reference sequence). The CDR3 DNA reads TGTGCCTGGAGTGTAAGGGCGGAGACAGTTAACACCTTC. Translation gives CAWSVRAETVNTF.

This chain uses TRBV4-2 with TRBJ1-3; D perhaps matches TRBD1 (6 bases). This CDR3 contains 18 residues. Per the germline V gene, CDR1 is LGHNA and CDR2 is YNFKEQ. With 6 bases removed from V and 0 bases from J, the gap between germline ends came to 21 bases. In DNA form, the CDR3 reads TGTGCCAGCAGACCCCAGGCGGAGGGGGTCGTCTCTGGAAACACCATATATTTT. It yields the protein CASRPQAEGVVSGNTIYF.

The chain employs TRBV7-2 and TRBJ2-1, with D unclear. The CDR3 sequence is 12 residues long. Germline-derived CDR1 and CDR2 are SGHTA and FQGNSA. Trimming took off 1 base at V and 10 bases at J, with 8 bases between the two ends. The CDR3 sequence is CASSLDSREQFF. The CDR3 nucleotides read TGTGCCAGCAGCTTAGATAGCCGCGAGCAGTTCTTC.

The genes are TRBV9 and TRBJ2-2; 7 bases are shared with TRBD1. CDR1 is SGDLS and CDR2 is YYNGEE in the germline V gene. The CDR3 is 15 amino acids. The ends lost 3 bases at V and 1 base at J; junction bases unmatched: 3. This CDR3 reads CASSGQGMNTGELFF. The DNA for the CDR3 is TGTGCCAGCAGCGGACAGGGAATGAACACCGGGGAGCTGTTTTTT. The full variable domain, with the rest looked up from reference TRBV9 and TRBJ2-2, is DSGVTQTPKHLITATGQRVTLRCSPRSGDLSVYWYQQSLDQGLQFLIQYYNGEERAKGNILERFSAQQFPDLHSELNLSSLELGDSALYFCASSGQGMNTGELFFGEGSRLTVL.

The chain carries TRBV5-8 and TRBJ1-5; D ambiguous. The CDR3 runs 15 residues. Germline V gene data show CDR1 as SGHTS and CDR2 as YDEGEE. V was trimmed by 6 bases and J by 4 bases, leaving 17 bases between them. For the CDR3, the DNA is TGTGCCAGCATCGCGGGTCCCGCCTCTAATCAGCCCCAGCATTTT. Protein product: CASIAGPASNQPQHF.

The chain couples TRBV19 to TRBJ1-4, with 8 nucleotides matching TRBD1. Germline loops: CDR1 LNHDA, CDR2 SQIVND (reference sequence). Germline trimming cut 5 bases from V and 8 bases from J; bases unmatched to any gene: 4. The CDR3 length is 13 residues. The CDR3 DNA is TGTGCCAGTAGTGGACAGGGCGGGGAAAAACTGTTTTTT. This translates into CASSGQGGEKLFF.

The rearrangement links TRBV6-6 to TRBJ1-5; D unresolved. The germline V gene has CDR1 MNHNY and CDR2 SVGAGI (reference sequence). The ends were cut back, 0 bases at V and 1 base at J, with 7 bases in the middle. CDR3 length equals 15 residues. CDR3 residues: CASSYSWGSNQPQHF. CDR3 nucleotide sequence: TGTGCCAGCAGTTACTCGTGGGGAAGCAATCAGCCCCAGCATTTT.

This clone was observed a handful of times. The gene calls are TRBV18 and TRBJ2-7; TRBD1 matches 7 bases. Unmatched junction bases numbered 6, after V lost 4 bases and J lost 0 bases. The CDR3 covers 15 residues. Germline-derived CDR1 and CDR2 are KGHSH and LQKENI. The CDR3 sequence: CASSRGQDLSYEQYF. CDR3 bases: TGTGCCAGCTCACGAGGACAGGACCTCTCCTACGAGCAGTACTTC.

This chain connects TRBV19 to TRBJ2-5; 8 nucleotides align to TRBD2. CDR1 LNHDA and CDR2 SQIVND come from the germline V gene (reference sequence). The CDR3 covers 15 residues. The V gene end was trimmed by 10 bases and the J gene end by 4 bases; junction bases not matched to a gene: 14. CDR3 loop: CATGAGTRRGETQYF. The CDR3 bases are TGTGCCACCGGTGCGGGGACTAGGAGGGGAGAGACCCAGTACTTC.

CDR3 protein: CASSQDPKVNTEAFF. Written as DNA, the CDR3 is TGTGCCAGCAGCCAAGATCCTAAGGTGAACACTGAAGCTTTCTTT. This chain connects TRBV4-2 to TRBJ1-1; the D is unclear. The germline V gene has CDR1 LGHNA and CDR2 YNFKEQ. This CDR3 has 15 amino acids. Trimming took off 0 bases at V and 0 bases at J, with 8 bases between the two ends.

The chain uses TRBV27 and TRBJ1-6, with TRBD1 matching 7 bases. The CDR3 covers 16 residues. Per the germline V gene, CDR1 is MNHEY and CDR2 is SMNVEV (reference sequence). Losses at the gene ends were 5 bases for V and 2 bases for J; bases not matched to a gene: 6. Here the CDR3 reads CASSLGGGPYNSPLHF. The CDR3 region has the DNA TGTGCCAGCAGTCTAGGAGGGGGCCCCTATAATTCACCCCTCCACTTT.

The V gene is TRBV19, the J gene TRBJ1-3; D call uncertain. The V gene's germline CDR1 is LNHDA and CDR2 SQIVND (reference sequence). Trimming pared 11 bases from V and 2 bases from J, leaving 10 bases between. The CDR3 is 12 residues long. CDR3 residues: CAVKDAGNTIYF. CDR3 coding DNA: TGTGCCGTTAAAGATGCTGGAAACACCATATATTTT.

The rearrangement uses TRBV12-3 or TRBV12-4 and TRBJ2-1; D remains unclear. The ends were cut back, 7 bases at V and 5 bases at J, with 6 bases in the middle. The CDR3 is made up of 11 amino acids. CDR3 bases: TGTGCCAGCACCTCAGACAATGAGCAGTTCTTC. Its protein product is CASTSDNEQFF.

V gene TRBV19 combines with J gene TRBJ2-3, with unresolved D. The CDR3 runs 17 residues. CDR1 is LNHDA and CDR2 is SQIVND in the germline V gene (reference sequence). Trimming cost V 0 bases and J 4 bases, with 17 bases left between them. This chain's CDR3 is CASSIDLGLLAPDTQYF. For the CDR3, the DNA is TGTGCCAGTAGTATAGATCTAGGCCTCTTGGCCCCAGATACGCAGTATTTT. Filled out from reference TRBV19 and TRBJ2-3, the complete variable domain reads DGGITQSPKYLFRKEGQNVTLSCEQNLNHDAMYWYRQDPGQGLRLIYYSQIVNDFQKGDIAEGYSVSREKKESFPLTVTSAQKNPTAFYLCASSIDLGLLAPDTQYFGPGTRLTVL.

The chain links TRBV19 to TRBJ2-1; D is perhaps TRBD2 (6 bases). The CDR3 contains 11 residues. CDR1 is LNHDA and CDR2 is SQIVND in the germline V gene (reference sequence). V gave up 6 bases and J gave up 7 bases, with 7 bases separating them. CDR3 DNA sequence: TGTGCCAGTAGGGGGAGGAATGAGCAGTTCTTC. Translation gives CASRGRNEQFF. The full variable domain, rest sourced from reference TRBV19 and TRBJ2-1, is DGGITQSPKYLFRKEGQNVTLSCEQNLNHDAMYWYRQDPGQGLRLIYYSQIVNDFQKGDIAEGYSVSREKKESFPLTVTSAQKNPTAFYLCASRGRNEQFFGPGTRLTVL.

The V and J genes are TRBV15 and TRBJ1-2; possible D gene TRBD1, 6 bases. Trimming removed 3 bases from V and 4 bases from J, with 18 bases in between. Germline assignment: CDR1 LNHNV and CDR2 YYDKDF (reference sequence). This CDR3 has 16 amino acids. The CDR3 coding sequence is TGTGCCACCAGCAGTAAACGGGTTGGAGGGGGCTATGGCTACACCTTC. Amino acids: CATSSKRVGGGYGYTF.

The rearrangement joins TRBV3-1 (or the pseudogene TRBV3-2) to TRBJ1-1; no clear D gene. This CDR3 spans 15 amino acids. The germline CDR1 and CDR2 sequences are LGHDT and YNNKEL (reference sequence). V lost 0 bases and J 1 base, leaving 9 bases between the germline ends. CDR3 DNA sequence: TGTGCCAGCAGCCAAGACAGGAAGACGAACACTGAAGCTTTCTTT. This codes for CASSQDRKTNTEAFF.

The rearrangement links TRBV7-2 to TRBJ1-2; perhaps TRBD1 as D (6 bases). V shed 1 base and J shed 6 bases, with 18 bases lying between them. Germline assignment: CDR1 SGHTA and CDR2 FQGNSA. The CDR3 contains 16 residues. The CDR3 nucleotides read TGTGCCAGCAGCTTAGGGGGGATTTGGGCAGGGGATGGCTACACCTTC. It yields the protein CASSLGGIWAGDGYTF.

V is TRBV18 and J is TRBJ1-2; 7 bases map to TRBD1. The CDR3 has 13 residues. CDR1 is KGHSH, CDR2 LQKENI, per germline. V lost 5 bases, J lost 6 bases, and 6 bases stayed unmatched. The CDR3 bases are TGTGCCAGCTCAATTAACAGGGGAGATGGCTACACCTTC. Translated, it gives CASSINRGDGYTF.

The CDR3 bases are TGCGCCAGCAGCCCATTGACAGGTTACAATGAGCAGTTCTTC. It yields the protein CASSPLTGYNEQFF. The V gene is TRBV4-3, the J gene TRBJ2-1; D might be TRBD1 (6 bases). V lost 4 bases and J lost 4, with 11 bases in between. The CDR3 totals 14 residues. CDR1 and CDR2 (germline): LGHNA, YSLEER.

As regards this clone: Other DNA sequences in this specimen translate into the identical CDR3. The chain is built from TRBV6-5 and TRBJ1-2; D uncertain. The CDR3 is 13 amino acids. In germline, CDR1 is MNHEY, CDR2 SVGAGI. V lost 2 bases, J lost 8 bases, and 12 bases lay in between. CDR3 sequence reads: CASSYGAGFGYTF. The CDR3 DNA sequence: TGTGCCAGCAGTTACGGAGCGGGTTTCGGCTACACCTTC.

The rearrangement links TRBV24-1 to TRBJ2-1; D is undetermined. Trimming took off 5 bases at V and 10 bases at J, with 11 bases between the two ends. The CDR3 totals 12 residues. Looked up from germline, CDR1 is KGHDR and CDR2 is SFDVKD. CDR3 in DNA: TGTGCCACCAGTGGTTCGGCCGAAGAGCAGTTCTTC. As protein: CATSGSAEEQFF.

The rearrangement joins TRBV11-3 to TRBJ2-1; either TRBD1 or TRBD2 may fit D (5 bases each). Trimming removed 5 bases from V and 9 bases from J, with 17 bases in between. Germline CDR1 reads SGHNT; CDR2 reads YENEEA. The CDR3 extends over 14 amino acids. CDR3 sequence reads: CASSPTGGFSEQFF. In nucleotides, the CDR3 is TGTGCCAGCAGCCCCACTGGGGGTTTTAGTGAGCAGTTCTTC.

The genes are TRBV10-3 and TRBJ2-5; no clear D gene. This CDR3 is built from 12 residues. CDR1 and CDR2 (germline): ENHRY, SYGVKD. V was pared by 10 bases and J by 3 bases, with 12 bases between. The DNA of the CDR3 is TGTGCCACCGCCCAAGGAAAAGAGACCCAGTACTTC. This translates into CATAQGKETQYF.